This T cell receptor (beta chain) was sequenced during a study of blood T cell repertoires in COVID-19. Repertoires were generated with immunoSEQ multiplex PCR, while TCRdb's copy carries only in-frame clones and drops some. The sample carries hundreds of thousands of clones, approximately 90% recorded once. The V end was cut by 5 bases, the J end by 2 bases, with 14 bases between. The CDR3 is 15 amino acids. CDR1 MDHEN and CDR2 SYDVKM come from the germline V gene. The TCR comes from a man aged 50 or older with COVID-19, enrolled during active disease. This rearrangement joins TRBV28 to TRBJ2-3; possibly TRBD1 for D (5 bases). What was sequenced was peripheral blood. The CDR3 sequence: CASSEGVSYTDTQYF. CDR3 DNA sequence: TGTGCCAGCAGTGAAGGGGTATCATACACAGATACGCAGTATTTT.